This T cell receptor beta chain was captured by sequencing in a study of shared clonotypes between healthy human individuals. Partitioning of CD4+ cells yielded a CD45RA+ naive subset and a CD45RA-negative memory subset. The length of the CDR3 is 14 residues. Germline trimming cut 3 bases from V and 5 bases from J; bases unmatched to any gene: 5. From germline, CDR1 is SGHTA and CDR2 FQGNSA. Repertoires were generated with immunoSEQ multiplex PCR, while TCRdb's copy carries only in-frame clones and drops some. The table shows roughly 1,600,000 clones, with just under 99% occurring only once. In the case of this clone: The sample carries other DNA sequences with the same CDR3.

The sequence was obtained from a man aged 25-45 years in good health. This rearrangement joins TRBV7-2 to TRBJ2-5; 8 bases map to TRBD1. The sample comprised naive CD4+ T cells sorted from blood. Noted subset: CD45RA+ positively selected. CDR3 residues: CASSFDRGRETQYF. The CDR3 DNA reads as TGTGCCAGCAGCTTCGACAGGGGAAGGGAGACCCAGTACTTC. The complete variable domain, with remaining parts taken from reference TRBV7-2 and TRBJ2-5, reads GAGVSQSPSNKVTEKGKDVELRCDPISGHTALYWYRQSLGQGLEFLIYFQGNSAPDKSGLPSDRFSAERTGGSVSTLTIQRTQQEDSAVYLCASSFDRGRETQYFGPGTRLLVL.